This T cell receptor (beta chain) was captured in a study of control samples from healthy donors and cancer patients. Trimming took off 2 bases at V and 2 bases at J, with 8 bases between the two ends. The CDR3 covers 14 residues. Germline values: CDR1 MNHEY, CDR2 SVGEGT. The protocol was immunoSEQ multiplex PCR, while the TCRdb copy is restricted to in-frame clones and leaves out a portion. The sample carries roughly 400,000 clones, approximately 90% recorded once. The chain employs TRBV6-2 or TRBV6-3 and TRBJ2-3; unclear D gene. The sequence came from a man aged 35 to 55 with head and neck cancer. The sample was PBMCs. Here the CDR3 DNA reads TGTGCCAGCAGTTACCTGCAGATCACAGATACGCAGTATTTT. Residues: CASSYLQITDTQYF.